This TCR beta chain appears in the sequencing data of a study of CD8 T cells in Susac syndrome. Sequencing of TCR beta covered CD8+ and CD4+ T cells obtained from blood. Treatment-naive patients with stable or active relapsing-remitting disease served as multiple sclerosis controls. V lost 1 base, J lost 3 bases, and 10 bases lay in between. This CDR3 region has 14 residues. Looked up from germline, CDR1 is SGHDN and CDR2 is FVKESK. With random hexamers, reverse transcription was performed on roughly 0.45 to 1 ug of RNA. A single record per CDR3 protein comes from TCRdb applying MiXCR to the immunoSEQ multiplex PCR reads. The sample carries about 180,000 distinct CDR3 sequences, about 95% recorded once.

J is TRBJ2-7 and V is TRBV14; possibly TRBD2 for D (6 bases). The TCR originated in a human donor with multiple sclerosis. The sample was CD8+ T cells from PBMCs. As DNA, the CDR3 is TGTGCCAGCAGCCAAGTCGGGAGCAACTACGAGCAGTACTTC. It translates to CASSQVGSNYEQYF.